A selection of T cell receptor beta chains follows, all from one sample in a study of shared clonotypes between healthy human individuals. Using immunoSEQ multiplex PCR, the repertoire was profiled, and TCRdb retains in-frame clones only, with some absent. The table lists around 700,000 clones, 74% of them singletons, with over 1.5% in the top ten. Material: memory CD4+ T cells sorted from blood. The receptors originated from a woman in her thirties in good health. The CDR3 runs from the conserved cysteine through the conserved F or W. The order of the fields is V gene, D gene, clone size, CDR3 length, J gene, CDR3 DNA, CDR3 protein. The D gene is left open where the match is weak. Not every row has a clone size; where given, it reads once, few, many or a size class.

TRBV11-2	TRBD1	many	15	TRBJ2-7	TGTGCCAGCAGCTTAGTGACAGGGTTCACCTACGAGCAGTACTTC	CASSLVTGFTYEQYF
TRBV6-5	.	.	15	TRBJ1-1	TGTGCCAGCAGTTACGGTGGCAGTAAAGCGACTGAAGCTTTCTTT	CASSYGGSKATEAFF
TRBV15	TRBD2	.	17	TRBJ2-1	TGTGCCACCAGCAGAGATTCTAGCGGGCGCCTTTACAATGAGCAGTTCTTC	CATSRDSSGRLYNEQFF
TRBV18	TRBD1	.	14	TRBJ1-2	TGTGCCAGCTCACCGGAGGACAGGGGCTATGGCTACACCTTC	CASSPEDRGYGYTF
TRBV2	TRBD2	.	14	TRBJ2-5	TGTGCCAGCAGTGAAGTAGGGGACTACTCGACCCAGTACTTC	CASSEVGDYSTQYF
TRBV20-1	TRBD1	.	11	TRBJ2-5	TGCAGCGTACAGGGGCAAGAGACCCAGTACTTC	CSVQGQETQYF
TRBV19	TRBD1	.	15	TRBJ1-2	TGTGCCAGTAGGCAGGGGGCCTCGTTGGGCTATGGCTACACCTTC	CASRQGASLGYGYTF
TRBV7-2	TRBD1	once	15	TRBJ2-1	TGTGCCAGCAGCTTGCAAAGGGACAGCTACAATGAGCAGTTCTTC	CASSLQRDSYNEQFF
TRBV18	.	.	15	TRBJ1-4	TGTGCCAGCTCACCACTGGGGGTGCGGAATGAAAAACTGTTTTTT	CASSPLGVRNEKLFF
TRBV29-1	.	.	13	TRBJ2-3	TGCAGTACTAGGACAGTACGCACAGATACGCAGTATTTT	CSTRTVRTDTQYF
TRBV5-1	.	.	16	TRBJ2-2	TGCGCCAGCAGCTTTAACCCGATCGAAAACACCGGGGAGCTGTTTTTT	CASSFNPIENTGELFF
TRBV5-4	.	.	14	TRBJ2-2	TGTGCCAGCAGCTTTGGGGATAGGACCGGGGAGCTGTTTTTT	CASSFGDRTGELFF
TRBV9	TRBD1	few	13	TRBJ1-2	TGTGCCAGCAGCGTGCAGGGGGCGCCCAGCTACACCTTC	CASSVQGAPSYTF
TRBV28	TRBD1	.	17	TRBJ2-6	TGTGCCAGCAGTTTCGACAGGGGCCTCCCTGGGGCCAACGTCCTGACTTTC	CASSFDRGLPGANVLTF
TRBV28	.	.	12	TRBJ2-7	TGTGCCAGCAGTTCCTTTCCCTACGAGCAGTACTTC	CASSSFPYEQYF
TRBV5-1	.	few	15	TRBJ1-4	TGCGCCAGCAGCTTGGTCGGCAGGGTGTTTGAAAAACTGTTTTTT	CASSLVGRVFEKLFF